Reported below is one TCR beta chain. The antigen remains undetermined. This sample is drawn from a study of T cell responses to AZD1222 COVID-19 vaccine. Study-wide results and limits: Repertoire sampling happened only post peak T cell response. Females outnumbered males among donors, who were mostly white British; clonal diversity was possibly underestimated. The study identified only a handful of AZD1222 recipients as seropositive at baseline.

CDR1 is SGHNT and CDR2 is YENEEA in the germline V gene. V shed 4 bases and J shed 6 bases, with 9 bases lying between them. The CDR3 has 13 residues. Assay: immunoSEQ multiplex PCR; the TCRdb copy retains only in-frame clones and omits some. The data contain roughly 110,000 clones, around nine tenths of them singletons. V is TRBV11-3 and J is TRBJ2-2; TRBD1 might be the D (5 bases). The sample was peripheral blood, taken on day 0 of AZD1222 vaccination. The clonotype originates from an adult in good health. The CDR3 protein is CASSWQGSGELFF. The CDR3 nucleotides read TGTGCCAGCAGCTGGCAGGGTTCCGGGGAGCTGTTTTTT.